This TCR beta chain was recovered during a study of T cell repertoires in cytomegalovirus infection. Study as a whole: An indication of both CMV infection and matching HLA type came from public TCR beta signatures.

Concerning this clonotype: What it binds is unknown.

TCRdb re-derived calls from the reads in MiXCR, one entry per CDR3 protein. The data contain 250,000 to 400,000 distinct CDR3 sequences, around 25% of them seen just once; the ten biggest clones take up 13%. J was trimmed by 2 bases and V by 3 bases; bases with no gene match: 10. The CDR3 has 18 amino acids. Germline V lookup: CDR1 SGHAT, CDR2 FQNNGV. Broader study findings: CMV-specific TCR beta clonotypes restricted by HLA-C dominated the ex vivo response.

V is TRBV11-2 and J is TRBJ2-1; 10 bases are shared with TRBD2. This TCR derives from a human donor in good health (CMV status not recorded). Some clones in this sample may be carry-over from other donors' samples. The specimen was cultured PBMCs, collected from culture after CMV antigen stimulation. The CDR3 here is CASSFVPGTSDTYNEQFF. The CDR3 nucleotides are TGTGCCAGCAGCTTCGTCCCCGGGACTAGCGATACCTACAATGAGCAGTTCTTC.